This T cell receptor (beta chain) comes out of a study of OX40 agonist ivuxolimab in advanced cancers. Across the study: Dose-escalation subjects each had hepatocellular carcinoma, melanoma, renal cell or head and neck cancer. Males comprised roughly four fifths of the group, whose mean age was approximately 61 years (range 23 to 79).

Note on this clone: Its antigen is not known.

Sequencing used immunoSEQ multiplex PCR; TCRdb keeps in-frame clones, though not all of them. The sample holds just under 65,000 clones; about 89% are singletons and the top ten take 4.5% to 5.5%. Peripheral blood came from all dose cohorts at three timepoints. Germline V CDR1 and CDR2: MDHEN, SYDVKM. The ends were cut back, 2 bases at V and 5 bases at J, with 10 bases in the middle. The CDR3 contains 13 residues. Study-level results: CD8+ T cells averaged more expanded clones than CD4+.

The chain carries TRBV28 and TRBJ2-7; D possibly corresponds to TRBD2 (6 bases). The material was CD4+ or CD8+ T cells sorted from blood, obtained in a trial of the OX40 agonist ivuxolimab. This TCR derives from an adult with an advanced solid tumor such as melanoma, head and neck, liver or kidney cancer. The CDR3 coding sequence is TGTGCCAGCAGTTTAGTGGGGGGAGACGAGCAGTACTTC. Translation: CASSLVGGDEQYF.